This T cell receptor beta chain was sequenced in a study of shared clonotypes between healthy human individuals. General study findings and limits: Non-shared clonotypes showed lower generation probabilities than clonotypes common to all four donors. The low donor count limited represented genetic and exposure-history diversity. Naive CD4 clonotype sharing across a few donors was about 5%.

Trimming pared 3 bases from V and 2 bases from J, leaving 8 bases between. The CDR3 totals 14 residues. Germline assignment: CDR1 MNHEY and CDR2 SMNVEV (reference sequence). Sequencing used immunoSEQ multiplex PCR; TCRdb keeps in-frame clones, though not all of them. The repertoire consists of around 2.5 million clones, with 80% to 95% occurring once and the leading ten covering approximately 0.37%. A CD45RA+ naive subset and a CD45RA-negative memory subset were split from CD4+ cells. Details on this clone: The antigen is undetermined.

Sequencing input: naive CD4+ T cells from PBMCs. Stated subset: CD45RA+ positively selected. The origin of this receptor is a man aged 18 to 29 in good health. Some clones in this sample may be carry-over from other donors' samples. The chain uses TRBV27 and TRBJ2-1; D remains unclear. The chain's CDR3 is CASSLGGAYNEQFF. The CDR3 DNA sequence: TGTGCCAGCAGTTTGGGCGGCGCCTACAATGAGCAGTTCTTC.